This T cell receptor beta chain was sequenced in a study of blood T cell repertoires in COVID-19. From germline, CDR1 is SGHNT and CDR2 YYREEE (reference sequence). This CDR3 is built from 13 residues. Trimming took 4 bases from V and 7 from J, leaving 15 bases between them. TCRdb keeps only in-frame clones here, not all; method: immunoSEQ multiplex PCR. The sample consists of around 290,000 clones, 88% of them appearing once. V and J are TRBV5-4 and TRBJ2-7, with a weak D call TRBD2 (6 bases). This TCR came from a woman between 55 and 75 years old in a cohort exposed to, infected with or recovered from COVID-19 (not recorded which). The sequenced material came from PBMCs or T cells enriched from blood (not recorded which). The CDR3 sequence is CASSAGFLKEQYF. The DNA for the CDR3 is TGTGCCAGCAGCGCGGGATTTTTGAAGGAGCAGTACTTC.